The 5 T cell receptor beta chains reported below all come from one sample, sequenced in a study of response to subunit inactivated influenza vaccine. TCRdb processed the RT-PCR reads anew with MiXCR; each CDR3 protein has one entry. The sample shows about 500,000 distinct CDR3 sequences, roughly 7.9% of them seen only once. The source material was PBMCs from blood, sampled around 25 months after vaccination. The receptor source for this set is a man aged 50 to 75 who received an inactivated influenza vaccine.

This clonotype has just a few counts. The chain has TRBV12-3 or TRBV12-4 and TRBJ2-1, with 8 nucleotides matching TRBD1. Trimming at V came to 3 bases and at J to 6 bases, leaving 10 bases not matched to a gene. The CDR3 has 16 residues. The CDR3, as DNA: TGTGCCAGCAGTTTGCCCGGACAGGGTATAGGCAATGAGCAGTTCTTC. It yields the protein CASSLPGQGIGNEQFF.

This clonotype was detected a few times. The chain is built from TRBV12-3 or TRBV12-4 and TRBJ2-1; 8 nucleotides line up with TRBD1. The CDR3 spans 15 residues. V was clipped by 6 bases and J by 2 bases; unmatched bases: 6. The CDR3 loop is CASSIQGGTYNEQFF. The CDR3 nucleotides are TGTGCCAGCAGCATACAGGGGGGCACCTACAATGAGCAGTTCTTC.

This clonotype was observed a handful of times. The genes are TRBV6-5 and TRBJ2-2, with a tentative D call TRBD2 (5 bases). The CDR3 runs to 15 residues. Germline V gives CDR1 MNHEY, CDR2 SVGAGI. V lost 0 bases and J lost 0, with 5 bases in between. The DNA of the CDR3 is TGTGCCAGCAGTTACTCACTAGCGAACACCGGGGAGCTGTTTTTT. This gives the protein CASSYSLANTGELFF.

The V call is TRBV11-2, the J call TRBJ1-3; a possible D gene is TRBD1 (6 bases). Germline V gene sequence: CDR1 SGHAT, CDR2 FQNNGV. The CDR3 is made up of 18 amino acids. Trimming pared 2 bases from V and 4 bases from J, leaving 21 bases between. The CDR3 nucleotides read TGTGCCAGCAGCTTAATGGGGGGCTCCCGGGTTTTCGGAAACACCATATATTTT. This sequence encodes CASSLMGGSRVFGNTIYF.

This clonotype was counted a few times. CDR3 nucleotide sequence: TGTGCCAGCTCAGCAGCCGGGAGCACTTACGAGCAGTACTTC. It specifies CASSAAGSTYEQYF. This chain uses TRBV18 with TRBJ2-7, with D perhaps TRBD2 (6 bases). The length of the CDR3 is 14 residues. The germline gives CDR1 KGHSH, CDR2 LQKENI. Trimming left V 5 bases short and J 4 bases short, with 15 bases between.